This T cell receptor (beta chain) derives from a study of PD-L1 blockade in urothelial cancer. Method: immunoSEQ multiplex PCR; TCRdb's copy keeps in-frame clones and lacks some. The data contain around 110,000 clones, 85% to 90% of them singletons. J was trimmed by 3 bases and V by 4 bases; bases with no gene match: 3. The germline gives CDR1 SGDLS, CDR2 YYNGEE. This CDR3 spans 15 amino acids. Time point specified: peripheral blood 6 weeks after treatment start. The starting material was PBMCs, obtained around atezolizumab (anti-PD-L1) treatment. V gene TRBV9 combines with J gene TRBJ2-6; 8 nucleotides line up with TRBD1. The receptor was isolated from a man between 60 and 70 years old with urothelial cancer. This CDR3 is CASSHRGNGANVLTF. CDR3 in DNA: TGTGCCAGCAGCCACAGGGGGAATGGGGCCAACGTCCTGACTTTC.